The 8 T cell receptor beta chains below all came from one sample that was sequenced in a study of T cells in localized non-small cell lung cancer. Clones were sequenced by immunoSEQ multiplex PCR, and TCRdb holds only the in-frame ones, with some missing. The data contain approximately 150,000 clones, roughly 90% of them singletons. Here the sequenced sample was peripheral blood, taken before any cancer treatment. The receptors derive from a female donor of 60 years or more with stage I lung adenocarcinoma.

The rearrangement uses TRBV10-3 and TRBJ2-5; 11 bases fit TRBD2. CDR3 size: 14 residues. From germline, CDR1 is ENHRY and CDR2 SYGVKD. The V and J ends lost 5 bases and 4 bases, in that order; junction bases with no gene match: 3. The CDR3 here is CAISLAGGGETQYF. In DNA, the CDR3 is TGTGCCATCAGTCTAGCGGGAGGAGGAGAGACCCAGTACTTC.

The chain couples TRBV21-1 to TRBJ1-1; the table names TRBD1, a call not compared with the DNA. TRBV21-1 constitutes a pseudogene. The CDR3 is made up of 16 amino acids. The DNA for the CDR3 is TGTGCCAGCAGCATCCTGGGGGACAGGGGCTGGACTGAAGCTTTCTTT. Translated, it gives CASSILGDRGWTEAFF.

V is TRBV2 and J is TRBJ2-7; the D gene is possibly TRBD2 (6 bases). CDR1 SNHLY and CDR2 FYNNEI come from the germline V gene. This CDR3 has 14 amino acids. Trimming shortened V by 5 bases and J by 7 bases, and 18 bases separated the two germline ends. CDR3 protein: CASSITGSIGEQYF. The CDR3 bases are TGTGCCAGCAGTATCACCGGGAGTATTGGGGAGCAGTACTTC.

This chain links TRBV19 with TRBJ2-7; D may be TRBD2 (6 bases). The CDR3 spans 15 residues. CDR1 and CDR2 (germline): LNHDA, SQIVND (reference sequence). V was shortened by 2 bases and J by 6 bases, with 17 bases between the two germline ends. The CDR3 DNA sequence: TGTGCCAGTAGTATAAGGGACTTACCCCACTCCGAGCAGTACTTC. This codes for CASSIRDLPHSEQYF.

This chain uses TRBV7-3 with TRBJ2-2; 7 nucleotides agree with TRBD2. Germline loops: CDR1 SGHTA, CDR2 FQGTGA. This CDR3 is built from 16 residues. V was clipped by 1 base and J by 2 bases; unmatched bases: 4. The CDR3 loop reads CASSLIGTTNTGELFF. The CDR3 coding sequence is TGTGCCAGCAGCTTAATTGGGACTACCAACACCGGGGAGCTGTTTTTT.

The chain combines TRBV4-1 with TRBJ2-1, with D perhaps matching TRBD2 (6 bases). There are 12 residues in the CDR3. Germline-derived CDR1 and CDR2 are MGHRA and YSYEKL. V shed 0 bases and J shed 12 bases, with 9 bases lying between them. The CDR3 is CASSQDWRAQFF. The CDR3 nucleotides read TGCGCCAGCAGCCAAGATTGGAGGGCGCAGTTCTTC.

The chain has TRBV6-5 and TRBJ1-4; possibly TRBD1 for D (6 bases). CDR1 MNHEY and CDR2 SVGAGI come from the germline V gene. The CDR3 sequence is 14 residues long. V was trimmed by 2 bases and J by 10 bases, leaving 14 bases between them. The CDR3 DNA sequence: TGTGCCAGCAGTTACACCGCAGGGGATGGAAAACTGTTTTTT. Amino acid sequence: CASSYTAGDGKLFF.

The chain couples TRBV7-2 to TRBJ2-1; weak D call: TRBD2 (6 bases). The germline gives CDR1 SGHTA, CDR2 FQGNSA. CDR3 length equals 15 residues. Trimming removed 0 bases from V and 7 bases from J, with 13 bases in between. The CDR3 here is CASSLAAGTRNEQFF. In DNA, the CDR3 is TGTGCCAGCAGCTTAGCGGCGGGGACGAGGAATGAGCAGTTCTTC.